The present T cell receptor (beta chain) was sequenced within a study of cytomegalovirus exposure and HLA in healthy donors. Study-level results: Most CMV-associated TCR beta chains appeared HLA-restricted in a later analysis. Associated with cytomegalovirus, according to the listing, were 150 to 200 TCR beta chains. Most TCR sequences showed up rarely, but some public TCRs showed up in many donors.

The V and J ends lost 7 bases and 7 bases respectively, with 34 bases between them. CDR3 length: 19 residues. Germline V gives CDR1 SNHLY, CDR2 FYNNEI. Primers for the PCR totalled 60 Vbeta and 13 Jbeta. Sequencing was performed with immunoSEQ multiplex PCR; in TCRdb, only in-frame clones are kept and a portion is missing. The sample lists fewer than 350,000 clones, about 90% occurring once. At the time of sampling, donors were nominally healthy, though unrecorded immune exposures were likely. As for this clone: Antigen specificity is unknown.

This TCR came from a young woman in good health and CMV-seronegative. J is TRBJ2-5 and V is TRBV2; a possible D gene is TRBD2 (7 bases). Material: PBMCs. CDR3 in amino acids: CASTLRTGGPAPGGGTQYF. The CDR3 DNA follows: TGTGCCAGCACTCTGAGGACGGGGGGCCCAGCACCTGGCGGCGGGACCCAGTACTTC.